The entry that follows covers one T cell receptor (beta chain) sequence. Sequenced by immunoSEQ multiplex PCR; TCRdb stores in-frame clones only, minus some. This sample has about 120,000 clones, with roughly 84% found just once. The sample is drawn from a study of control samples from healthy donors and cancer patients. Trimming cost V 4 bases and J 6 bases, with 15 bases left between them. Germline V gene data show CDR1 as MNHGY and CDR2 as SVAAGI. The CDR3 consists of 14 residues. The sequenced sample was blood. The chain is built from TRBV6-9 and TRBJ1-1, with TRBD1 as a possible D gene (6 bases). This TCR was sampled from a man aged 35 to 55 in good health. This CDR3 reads CASSFEGGFAEAFF. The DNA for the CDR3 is TGTGCCAGCAGTTTTGAAGGGGGGTTCGCTGAAGCTTTCTTT.